The 16 T cell receptor beta chains below come from one sample, sequenced in a study of cytomegalovirus exposure and HLA in healthy donors. The PCR ran on 60 Vbeta and 13 Jbeta primers. Repertoires were generated with immunoSEQ multiplex PCR, while TCRdb's copy carries only in-frame clones and drops some. The sample lists over 35,000 clones, 60% to 85% occurring once. The sequenced sample was PBMCs. The receptors derive from a man in his thirties or forties in good health and CMV-seronegative.

The chain joins TRBV4-2 to TRBJ2-3; 9 bases align to TRBD2. Germline CDR1 reads LGHNA; CDR2 reads YNFKEQ. The J segment lost 6 bases and the V segment lost 4 bases, leaving 8 bases of the junction unmatched. The length of the CDR3 is 15 residues. CDR3 nucleotide sequence: TGTGCCAGCAGCCCCGCTAGCGGGATCGGGGATACGCAGTATTTT. It encodes CASSPASGIGDTQYF.

This clone has just a few counts. This chain joins TRBV27 and TRBJ2-7; TRBD2 is a possible D gene (6 bases). This CDR3 is 16 amino acids long. The V gene's germline CDR1 is MNHEY and CDR2 SMNVEV (reference sequence). Deletions cut 5 bases from V and 6 bases from J, with 23 bases between. Written as DNA, the CDR3 is TGTGCCAGCAGTACCCAGTATCAGGGCCGGGGGTTCGAGCAGTACTTC. Its translation: CASSTQYQGRGFEQYF.

J is TRBJ2-3 and V is TRBV6-5; TRBD2 agrees at 9 bases. Germline trimming cut 4 bases from V and 1 base from J; bases unmatched to any gene: 0. CDR3 length: 14 amino acids. Germline V CDR1 and CDR2: MNHEY, SVGAGI. The CDR3, as DNA: TGTGCCAGCAGTTTAGCGGGGGGCACAGATACGCAGTATTTT. This gives the protein CASSLAGGTDTQYF.

On this clone: Other nucleotide sequences in the sample specify the same CDR3. The CDR3 region is CSSSLGQAYEQYF. The CDR3 DNA reads TGTTCTAGCAGCCTAGGACAGGCCTACGAGCAGTACTTC. The rearrangement uses TRBV7-8 and TRBJ2-7; 7 positions match TRBD1. Germline V CDR1 and CDR2: SGHVS, FQNEAQ. CDR3 length: 13 amino acids.

This rearrangement joins TRBV6-4 to TRBJ2-1; D unclear. Germline CDR1 reads MRHNA; CDR2 reads SNTAGT. CDR3 size: 16 residues. V gave up 0 bases and J gave up 0 bases, with 9 bases separating them. The CDR3 bases are TGTGCCAGCAGTGACTCGCCAGGCAACTCCTACAATGAGCAGTTCTTC. It specifies CASSDSPGNSYNEQFF.

The sample holds one count of this clone. Germline and junction disagree at one end, which may indicate a read error. V is TRBV7-9 and J is TRBJ2-7; tentatively, D is TRBD2 (6 bases). The CDR3 is 16 amino acids. Per germline, CDR1 SEHNR and CDR2 FQNEAQ (reference sequence). The CDR3 DNA follows: TGTTCCAGCAGCTTAGTTCGAAGCGGAGGGGCCTACGAGCAGTACTTC. Residues: CSSSLVRSGGAYEQYF. The variable domain in full, completed from reference TRBV7-9 and TRBJ2-7, reads DTGVSQNPRHKITKRGQNVTFRCDPISEHNRLYWYRQTLGQGPEFLTYFQNEAQLEKSRLLSDRFSAERPKGSFSTLEIQRTEQGDSAMYLCSSSLVRSGGAYEQYFGPGTRLTVT.

V usage is TRBV5-1 and J usage is TRBJ2-7; 7 bases match TRBD2. The V gene's germline CDR1 is SGHRS and CDR2 YFSETQ. The CDR3 sequence is 17 residues long. J lost 6 bases, V lost 0 bases, and 15 bases had no gene match. The CDR3 sequence: CASSLGFTRRERSEQYF. In nucleotides, the CDR3 is TGCGCCAGCAGCTTGGGGTTCACGCGGCGGGAGAGGTCCGAGCAGTACTTC.

The genes are TRBV30 and TRBJ2-5; a weak D match, TRBD2 (6 bases). The J call may be incorrect, as the DNA end agrees better with TRBJ2-7. The CDR3 spans 16 residues. CDR1 and CDR2 from the germline V gene are GTSNPN and SVGIG (reference sequence). Written as DNA, the CDR3 is TGTGCCTGGAGTGTACGAGGGGCTAGCGAGACCTACGAGCAGTACTTC. It translates to CAWSVRGASETYEQYF.

The rearrangement links TRBV7-8 to TRBJ2-7; a weak D match, TRBD1 (5 bases). The CDR3 length is 15 residues. CDR1 is SGHVS and CDR2 is FQNEAQ in the germline V gene. V lost 2 bases and J 2 bases, leaving 13 bases between the germline ends. The CDR3 DNA reads as TGTGCCAGCAGCTTATTCCCGCAGGGTACCTACGAGCAGTACTTC. Translating gives CASSLFPQGTYEQYF.

The V call is TRBV5-6, the J call TRBJ2-7; D gene ambiguous. Trimming removed 0 bases at V and 2 bases at J, with 12 bases between. Germline values: CDR1 SGHDT, CDR2 YYEEEE. This CDR3 contains 15 residues. The CDR3 region is CASSLAGLKAYEQYF. CDR3 sequence (DNA): TGTGCCAGCAGCTTGGCAGGCCTAAAAGCCTACGAGCAGTACTTC.

In nucleotides, the CDR3 is TGCGCCAGCAGCTTTACTAGCGGGGCGTCCTCGGGGAATGAGCAGTTCTTC. Translated, it gives CASSFTSGASSGNEQFF. The rearrangement joins TRBV5-1 to TRBJ2-1; 10 nucleotides agree with TRBD2. The CDR3 contains 17 residues. Looked up from germline, CDR1 is SGHRS and CDR2 is YFSETQ. The ends lost 2 bases at V and 7 bases at J; junction bases unmatched: 12.

CDR3 amino acids: CASSWDSHNSPLHF. CDR3 DNA: TGTGCCAGCAGCTGGGACAGCCATAATTCACCCCTCCACTTT. V is TRBV2 and J is TRBJ1-6; 7 nucleotides align to TRBD1. V was clipped by 6 bases and J by 5 bases; unmatched bases: 4. The CDR3 length is 14 residues. Per the germline V gene, CDR1 is SNHLY and CDR2 is FYNNEI.

The V call is TRBV19, the J call TRBJ2-2; 9 nucleotides align to TRBD1. The germline V gene encodes CDR1 LNHDA and CDR2 SQIVND (reference sequence). The CDR3 runs 16 residues. Trimming took 7 bases from V and 4 from J; bases not matched to a gene: 10. The CDR3 nucleotides are TGTGCCAGTACCCGGCCCGGGACAGGGACCACCGGGGAGCTGTTTTTT. The encoded protein is CASTRPGTGTTGELFF.

The chain recombines TRBV6-6 with TRBJ2-2; maybe TRBD1 (6 bases). The CDR3 covers 14 residues. CDR1 and CDR2 from the germline V gene are MNHNY and SVGAGI (reference sequence). V was pared by 7 bases and J by 4 bases, with 13 bases between. The CDR3: CASTQQQGTGELFF. The CDR3 nucleotides read TGTGCCAGCACCCAACAACAGGGCACCGGGGAGCTGTTTTTT.

The rearrangement uses TRBV27 and TRBJ2-1, with 11 bases lining up with TRBD1. Germline V CDR1 and CDR2: MNHEY, SMNVEV (reference sequence). The CDR3 is made up of 16 amino acids. Unmatched junction bases numbered 7, after V lost 5 bases and J lost 4 bases. In DNA form, the CDR3 reads TGTGCCAGCAGTCCCTGGACAGGGGGCTATTACAATGAGCAGTTCTTC. It translates to CASSPWTGGYYNEQFF.

The chain couples TRBV4-2 to TRBJ2-1; 8 nucleotides agree with TRBD2. CDR3 length: 16 residues. Germline V gene data show CDR1 as LGHNA and CDR2 as YNFKEQ. V shed 4 bases, J shed 5 bases, and the junction held 10 bases outside the gene matches. In DNA form, the CDR3 reads TGTGCCAGCAGCCCCGAAGAGGGTAGCGGGAACAATGAGCAGTTCTTC. Its protein product is CASSPEEGSGNNEQFF.